These T cell receptor beta chains were read from a single sample in a study of blood T cell repertoires in COVID-19. Produced via immunoSEQ multiplex PCR; TCRdb's table is partial and in-frame only. The sample lists around 120,000 clones; 90% were seen once. The sequencing input was peripheral blood. Receptors were obtained from a woman aged 55-70 years with COVID-19, enrolled during active disease. CDR3s include the opening cysteine and the closing phenylalanine or tryptophan. D genes are given only for firm matches. The size field is filled for only some rows; it gives once, few, many or a size class.

cdr3_nt cdr3_aa d_call j_call v_call clone_size
TGTGCCAGCTTTGACTGGACACGAAAAAACATTCAGTACTTC CASFDWTRKNIQYF - TRBJ2-4 TRBV6-5 -
TGTGCCAGCAGCACCCGGATGGACGGGGGAGAGGGCTACACCTTC CASSTRMDGGEGYTF - TRBJ1-2 TRBV7-8 -
TGTGCCACCAGCAGCCACAGGGGTCACGAAGCTTTCTTT CATSSHRGHEAFF TRBD1 TRBJ1-1 TRBV15 -
TGCAGTGCTGGTGGACAGGGAGGAAACACCATATATTTT CSAGGQGGNTIYF TRBD1 TRBJ1-3 TRBV20-1 -
TGTGCCAGTAGTATAGAGAGGAATACGCAGTATTTT CASSIERNTQYF - TRBJ2-3 TRBV19 -
TGTGCCAGCAGTACTAGCGGGGGACGCCTCTACGAGCAGTACTTC CASSTSGGRLYEQYF TRBD2 TRBJ2-7 TRBV2 -
TGTGCCAGCAGCCAAGGGAGTAGCGGCACCGGGGAGCTGTTTTTT CASSQGSSGTGELFF - TRBJ2-2 TRBV11-1 -
TGTGCCAGCAGCAAAGCTAAGACAGGGCATTCTTACCACGAGCAGTACTTC CASSKAKTGHSYHEQYF - TRBJ2-7 TRBV21-1 -
TGTGCCAGCACGACAAAGATCGGACAGAAAGCTTACGAGCAGTACTTC CASTTKIGQKAYEQYF - TRBJ2-7 TRBV6-8 -
TGTGCCAGCAGCTCTACAGGGGCCTATAATTCACCCCTCCACTTT CASSSTGAYNSPLHF TRBD1 TRBJ1-6 TRBV7-9 -
TGTGCCAGTAGTTTCCGGACAAACGCTTTCTTT CASSFRTNAFF - TRBJ1-1 TRBV19 -
TGTGCCAGCAGCGTAGGCGGGGGCATTTTCAACAATGAGCAGTTCTTC CASSVGGGIFNNEQFF - TRBJ2-1 TRBV9 -
TGTGCCAGCAGCAGCGTGGGACAGGGGGATACTGAAGCTTTCTTT CASSSVGQGDTEAFF TRBD1 TRBJ1-1 TRBV6-5 -
TGTGCCAGCAGCCCGGGACAGGGACACCCTCAGATTAATTCACCCCTCCACTTT CASSPGQGHPQINSPLHF TRBD1 TRBJ1-6 TRBV7-6 -
TGTGCCAGCAGACCCTCCGAAGGACAGCCCGGGCGGTATGGCTACACCTTC CASRPSEGQPGRYGYTF - TRBJ1-2 TRBV27 -
TGTGCCAGCAGCTTATACGGACAGGGGGATCAGCCCCAGCATTTT CASSLYGQGDQPQHF TRBD1 TRBJ1-5 TRBV11-2 -
TGCGCCAGCAGCTTAACAGGCGACCCATTACTTGGACAGCCCCAGCATTTT CASSLTGDPLLGQPQHF - TRBJ1-5 TRBV5-1 -
TGTGCCAGCAGTACCAGGACAGGGGGGTCCCTCCAAGAGACCCAGTACTTC CASSTRTGGSLQETQYF TRBD1 TRBJ2-5 TRBV27 -
TGTGCCAGCAGCTTAGGAGGGACAGGGTATGAGCAGTTCTTC CASSLGGTGYEQFF TRBD1 TRBJ2-1 TRBV7-2 once
TGTGCCAGCAGCAAACCCACAGGGACAAATTCACCCCTCCACTTT CASSKPTGTNSPLHF - TRBJ1-6 TRBV6-2/TRBV6-3 -
TGTGCCAGCAGTTTAAGGGTTGGACAGGGGGCTGAAGCTTTCTTT CASSLRVGQGAEAFF TRBD1 TRBJ1-1 TRBV27 -
TGTGCCAGCAGCTACAGGGGCTATGGTGGCTACACCTTC CASSYRGYGGYTF TRBD1 TRBJ1-2 TRBV12-3/TRBV12-4 -
TGCGCCAGCAGCGAACAGGGGCTCCCCATGTTC CASSEQGLPMF TRBD1 TRBJ1-2 TRBV5-1 -
TGTGCTAGTGGCCTAGGGGGCCTGACCGGGGAGCTGTTTTTT CASGLGGLTGELFF TRBD1 TRBJ2-2 TRBV12-5 -